The clone carrying this T cell receptor (beta chain) was detected many times. No antigen is known for it. Amplification of TCR alpha and beta CDR3 regions from RNA used iRepertoire nested multiplex PCR. Input was about 95-400 ng of tissue mRNA or PBMC total RNA. TCRdb processed the multiplex PCR reads anew with MiXCR; each CDR3 protein has one entry. The table has about 94,000 distinct CDR3 sequences, 23% seen once. V gave up 4 bases and J gave up 6 bases, with 12 bases separating them. Germline lookup yields CDR1 WSHSY and CDR2 SAAADI. The CDR3 consists of 13 residues. This sample is drawn from a study of glioma-infiltrating T cells. Overall study findings and caveats: Gliomas, especially low-grade, showed above-expected tissue-blood divergence; non-neoplastic patients showed below. Only very few CDR3 sequences appeared in both tissue and blood.

The source of this sequence is a human donor with low-grade glioma or glioblastoma, undergoing nonglioma brain surgery, or in good health (not recorded which). The chain couples TRBV10-2 to TRBJ2-5, with TRBD1 as a possible D gene (5 bases). The sequenced sample consisted of glioma tissue, nonneoplastic brain tissue, or PBMCs (not recorded which). The CDR3: CASSGQGGQTQYF. CDR3 in DNA: TGCGCCAGCAGTGGCCAGGGTGGACAGACCCAGTACTTC.